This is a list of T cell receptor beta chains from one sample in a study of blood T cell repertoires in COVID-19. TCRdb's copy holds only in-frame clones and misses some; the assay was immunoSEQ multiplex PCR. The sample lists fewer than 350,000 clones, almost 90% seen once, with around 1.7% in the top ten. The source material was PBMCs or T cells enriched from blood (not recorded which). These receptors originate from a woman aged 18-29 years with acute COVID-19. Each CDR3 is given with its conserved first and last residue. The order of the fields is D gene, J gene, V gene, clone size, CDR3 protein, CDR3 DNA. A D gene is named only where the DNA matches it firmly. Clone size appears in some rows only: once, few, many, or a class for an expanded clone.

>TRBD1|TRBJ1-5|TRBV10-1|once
CASSDLMRAGGAIFAQPQHF
TGCGCCAGCAGTGATTTAATGAGGGCAGGGGGCGCGATCTTCGCTCAGCCCCAGCATTTT
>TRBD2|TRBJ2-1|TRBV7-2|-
CASSLWLAGGTRYNEQFF
TGTGCCAGCAGCTTGTGGCTAGCGGGAGGGACGCGATACAATGAGCAGTTCTTC
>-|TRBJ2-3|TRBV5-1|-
CASSLPSDTQYF
TGCGCCAGCAGCTTGCCCTCAGATACGCAGTATTTT
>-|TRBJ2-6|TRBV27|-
CASSGYTDTSGANVLTF
TGTGCCAGCTCTGGGTACACAGACACTTCTGGGGCCAACGTCCTGACTTTC
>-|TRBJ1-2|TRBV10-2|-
CASRVDRSYGYTF
TGCGCCAGCAGGGTCGACAGGTCCTATGGCTACACCTTC
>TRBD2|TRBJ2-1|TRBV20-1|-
CSASFTSGRNEQFF
TGCAGTGCTAGTTTCACTAGCGGGAGGAATGAGCAGTTCTTC
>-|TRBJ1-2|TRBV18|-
CASSPSTRNYGYTF
TGTGCCAGCTCACCAAGCACGAGGAACTATGGCTACACCTTC
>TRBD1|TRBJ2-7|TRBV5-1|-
CASSQRLTGQGAYEQYF
TGCGCCAGCAGCCAGAGACTCACGGGACAGGGGGCTTACGAGCAGTACTTC
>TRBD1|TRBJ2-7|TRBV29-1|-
CSAGTALSYEQYF
TGCAGCGCCGGGACAGCGCTTTCCTACGAGCAGTACTTC
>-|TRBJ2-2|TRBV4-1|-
CASSQDQSVVPGTGELFF
TGCGCCAGCAGCCAAGATCAGTCGGTGGTACCAGGGACCGGGGAGCTGTTTTTT
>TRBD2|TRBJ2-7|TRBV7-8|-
CASSPPRLAFGYEQYF
TGTGCCAGCAGCCCTCCCCGACTAGCATTCGGCTACGAGCAGTACTTC
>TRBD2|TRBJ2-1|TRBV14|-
CASSQETRLAGRNEQFF
TGTGCCAGCAGCCAAGAGACTAGACTAGCGGGGCGCAATGAGCAGTTCTTC
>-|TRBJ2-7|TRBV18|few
CASSTSSYEQYF
TGTGCCAGCTCAACGAGCTCCTACGAGCAGTACTTC
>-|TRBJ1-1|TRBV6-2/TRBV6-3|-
CASSYVGGQGDTEAFF
TGTGCCAGCAGTTACGTGGGCGGCCAAGGGGACACTGAAGCTTTCTTT
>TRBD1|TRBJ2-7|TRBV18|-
CASSPRQGPSYEQYF
TGTGCCAGCTCACCGCGACAGGGTCCCTCCTACGAGCAGTACTTC
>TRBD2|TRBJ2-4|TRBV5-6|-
CASSLNSGVLAKNIQYF
TGTGCCAGCAGCTTGAATAGCGGGGTCCTAGCCAAAAACATTCAGTACTTC
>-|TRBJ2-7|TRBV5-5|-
CASSLAPTYEQYF
TGTGCCAGCAGCTTGGCGCCGACTTACGAGCAGTACTTC
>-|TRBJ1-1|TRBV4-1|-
CASSHPGRRGPSTEAFF
TGCGCCAGCAGCCATCCGGGGCGCAGGGGTCCGAGCACTGAAGCTTTCTTT
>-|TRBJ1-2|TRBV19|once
CASSRGQADGYTF
TGTGCCAGTAGTAGGGGCCAGGCAGATGGCTACACCTTC
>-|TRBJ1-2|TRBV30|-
CAWSGQSNYGYTF
TGTGCCTGGAGCGGACAGTCTAACTATGGCTACACCTTC
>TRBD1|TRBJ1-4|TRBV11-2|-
CASSPTGQATNEKLFF
TGTGCCAGCAGCCCTACCGGACAGGCAACTAATGAAAAACTGTTTTTT
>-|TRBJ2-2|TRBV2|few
CARRGSNTGELFF
TGTGCCAGACGTGGCTCAAACACCGGGGAGCTGTTTTTT
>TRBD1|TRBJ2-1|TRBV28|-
CASSLWTGLLNEQFF
TGTGCCAGCAGTTTGTGGACAGGCCTCCTAAATGAGCAGTTCTTC
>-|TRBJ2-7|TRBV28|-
CASSLSGGGNEQYF
TGTGCCAGCAGTTTATCAGGGGGAGGAAACGAGCAGTACTTC
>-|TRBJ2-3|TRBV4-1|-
CASSQREFDTDTQYF
TGCGCCAGCAGCCAACGGGAGTTCGACACAGATACGCAGTATTTT
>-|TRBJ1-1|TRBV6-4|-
CASRQSGGTEAFF
TGTGCCAGCAGACAGTCCGGAGGTACTGAAGCTTTCTTT
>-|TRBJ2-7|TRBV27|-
CASSPGGESSYEQYF
TGTGCCAGCAGTCCGGGGGGCGAGTCCTCCTACGAGCAGTACTTC
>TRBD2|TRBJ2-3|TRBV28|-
CASSLLSLAGGHGTDTQYF
TGTGCCAGCAGTTTACTATCTCTAGCGGGAGGGCACGGCACAGATACGCAGTATTTT
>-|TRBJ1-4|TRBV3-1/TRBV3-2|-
CASSQEQTQFF
TGTGCCAGCAGCCAAGAGCAGACACAATTTTTT
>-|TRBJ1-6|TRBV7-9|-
CASSLTLAGAFNSPLHF
TGTGCCAGCAGCTTAACGTTAGCAGGGGCATTCAATTCACCCCTCCACTTT
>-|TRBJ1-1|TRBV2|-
CASSGPPDPQAFF
TGTGCCAGCAGTGGGCCCCCCGATCCGCAGGCTTTCTTT
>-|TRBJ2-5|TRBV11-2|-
CASSLGLEETQYF
TGTGCCAGCAGCTTAGGACTGGAAGAGACCCAGTACTTC
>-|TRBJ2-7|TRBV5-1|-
CASSLSNSPYEQYF
TGCGCCAGCAGCTTGTCGAACTCCCCCTACGAGCAGTACTTC
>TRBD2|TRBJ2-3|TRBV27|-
CASSLYFLGTSGDTQYF
TGTGCCAGCAGTTTATATTTTTTGGGGACTAGCGGAGATACGCAGTATTTT
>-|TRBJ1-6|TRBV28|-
CASWTTYNSPLHF
TGTGCCAGCTGGACAACTTATAATTCACCCCTCCACTTT
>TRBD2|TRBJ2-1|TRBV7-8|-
CASSLRSGLAGGEQFF
TGTGCCAGCAGCTTAAGGTCGGGGCTAGCGGGAGGCGAGCAGTTCTTC
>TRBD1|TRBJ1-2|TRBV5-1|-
CASRSAGGWYGYTF
TGCGCCAGCCGCTCCGCAGGGGGCTGGTATGGCTACACCTTC
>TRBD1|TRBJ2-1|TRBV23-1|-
CASSPPQQGAEGGNEQFF
TGCGCCAGCAGTCCCCCCCAACAGGGGGCCGAGGGGGGCAATGAGCAGTTCTTC
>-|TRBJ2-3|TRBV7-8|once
CASSFSSAFSTDTQYF
TGTGCCAGCAGCTTCTCGTCAGCGTTTAGCACAGATACGCAGTATTTT
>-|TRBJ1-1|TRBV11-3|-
CASSLGGQNTEAFF
TGTGCCAGCAGCTTGGGTGGGCAGAACACTGAAGCTTTCTTT
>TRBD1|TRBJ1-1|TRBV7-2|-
CASRQTGVTEAFF
TGTGCCAGCAGACAAACAGGGGTCACTGAAGCTTTCTTT
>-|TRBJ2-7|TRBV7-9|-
CASSSQGGAEQYF
TGTGCCAGCAGCTCACAGGGTGGGGCCGAGCAGTACTTC
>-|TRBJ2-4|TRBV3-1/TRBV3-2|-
CASSQDFEGLAKNIQYF
TGTGCCAGCAGCCAAGATTTTGAGGGTCTAGCCAAAAACATTCAGTACTTC
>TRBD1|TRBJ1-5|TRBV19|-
CASSRTGAVFSNQPQHF
TGTGCCAGTAGTCGGACAGGGGCCGTTTTTAGCAATCAGCCCCAGCATTTT
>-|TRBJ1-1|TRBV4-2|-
CASSQGRSGTEAFF
TGTGCCAGCAGCCAAGGACGTAGCGGCACTGAAGCTTTCTTT
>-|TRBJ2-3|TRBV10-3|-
CAISETGTQYF
TGTGCCATCAGTGAGACCGGGACGCAGTATTTT
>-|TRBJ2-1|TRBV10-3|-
CAIRYLDYSYNEQFF
TGTGCCATACGTTATCTGGACTACTCCTACAATGAGCAGTTCTTC
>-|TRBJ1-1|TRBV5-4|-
CASSLISRANTEAFF
TGTGCCAGCAGCTTGATATCCAGGGCGAACACTGAAGCTTTCTTT
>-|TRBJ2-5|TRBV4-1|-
CASSQGIQETQYF
TGCGCCAGCAGCCAAGGTATCCAAGAGACCCAGTACTTC
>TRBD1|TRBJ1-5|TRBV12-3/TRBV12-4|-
CASSQTGGQPQHF
TGTGCCAGCAGCCAGACAGGGGGCCAGCCCCAGCATTTT
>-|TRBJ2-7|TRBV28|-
CASSTQRLSYEQYF
TGTGCCAGCAGCACCCAGAGACTCTCCTACGAGCAGTACTTC
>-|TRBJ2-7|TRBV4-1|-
CASSQKTQGRDYEQYF
TGCGCCAGCAGCCAGAAGACCCAGGGCAGGGACTACGAGCAGTACTTC
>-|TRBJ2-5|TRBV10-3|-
CAISVGQTQYF
TGTGCCATCAGTGTTGGGCAGACCCAGTACTTC
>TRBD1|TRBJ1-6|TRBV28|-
CASSPRTGVRNSPLHF
TGTGCCAGCAGCCCCCGGACAGGGGTTAGGAATTCACCCCTCCACTTT
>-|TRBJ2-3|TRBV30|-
CAWRTGTDTQYF
TGTGCCTGGAGAACAGGCACGGATACGCAGTATTTT
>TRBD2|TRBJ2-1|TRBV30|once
CAWTSGSQQQFF
TGTGCCTGGACTAGCGGGAGTCAGCAGCAGTTCTTC
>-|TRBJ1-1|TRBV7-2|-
CASSLARGKNTEAFF
TGTGCCAGCAGCTTAGCAAGGGGGAAGAACACTGAAGCTTTCTTT
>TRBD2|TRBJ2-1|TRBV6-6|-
CASSRLAGYNEQFF
TGTGCCAGCAGTCGACTAGCGGGCTACAATGAGCAGTTCTTC
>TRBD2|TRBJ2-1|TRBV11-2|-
CASSLAGTSSYNEQFF
TGTGCCAGCAGCTTAGCCGGGACTAGTTCCTACAATGAGCAGTTCTTC
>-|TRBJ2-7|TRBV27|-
CASSWREHFYEQYF
TGTGCCAGCAGCTGGCGGGAACACTTCTACGAGCAGTACTTC